A single sample gave rise to the 20 T cell receptor beta chains below, sequenced in a study of shared clonotypes between healthy human individuals. The table came from immunoSEQ multiplex PCR; TCRdb's copy has only in-frame clones and leaves some out. The sample contains millions of clones, 80% to 95% of which appear only once. Sequencing input: naive CD4+ T cells from PBMCs. Regarding subset: CD45RA+ positively selected. The receptors were gathered from a man younger than 35 in good health. Some clones in this sample may be carry-over from other donors' samples.

This chain uses TRBV29-1 with TRBJ2-1; D possibly corresponds to TRBD2 (6 bases). V gave up 3 bases and J gave up 3 bases, with 15 bases separating them. Germline V gene sequence: CDR1 SQVTM, CDR2 ANQGSEA. The CDR3 runs 15 residues. The CDR3 loop is CSVEGGPGLYNEQFF. CDR3 DNA: TGCAGCGTTGAGGGCGGACCGGGACTCTACAATGAGCAGTTCTTC.

A single count supports this clone. The chain carries TRBV29-1 and TRBJ1-1; maybe TRBD1 (6 bases). The V end lost 6 bases, the J end lost 4 bases, and 21 bases lay between the germline ends. Germline V gene data show CDR1 as SQVTM and CDR2 as ANQGSEA. The CDR3 contains 15 residues. CDR3 in DNA: TGCAGCGTCCGCGGGACAACCACATGGGGCACTGAAGCTTTCTTT. This sequence encodes CSVRGTTTWGTEAFF. The whole variable domain, remainder taken from reference TRBV29-1 and TRBJ1-1, is SAVISQKPSRDICQRGTSLTIQCQVDSQVTMMFWYRQQPGQSLTLIATANQGSEATYESGFVIDKFPISRPNLTFSTLTVSNMSPEDSSIYLCSVRGTTTWGTEAFFGQGTRLTVV.

The chain carries TRBV9 and TRBJ1-5; 8 bases map to TRBD1. The V segment lost 0 bases and the J segment 7 bases; nucleotides outside the gene matches: 6. This CDR3 is 15 amino acids long. Looked up from germline, CDR1 is SGDLS and CDR2 is YYNGEE. The CDR3 DNA reads as TGTGCCAGCAGCGTAGGAGACAGGGGTAACCAGCCCCAGCATTTT. Translated: CASSVGDRGNQPQHF.

The V and J genes are TRBV9 and TRBJ2-2; a possible D gene is TRBD1 (5 bases). This CDR3 region has 16 residues. Germline assignment: CDR1 SGDLS and CDR2 YYNGEE. V lost 4 bases, J lost 2 bases, and 15 bases lay in between. CDR3 amino acids: CASSPRQSTNTGELFF. For the CDR3, the DNA is TGTGCCAGCAGCCCTCGACAGTCGACTAACACCGGGGAGCTGTTTTTT.

This chain connects TRBV7-3 to TRBJ2-1; 12 bases fit TRBD2. Germline CDR1 SGHTA, CDR2 FQGTGA. The J segment lost 5 bases and the V segment lost 4 bases, leaving 3 bases of the junction unmatched. This CDR3 has 15 residues. The CDR3: CASSYRLAGDNEQFF. CDR3 DNA sequence: TGTGCCAGCAGCTATCGACTAGCGGGGGACAATGAGCAGTTCTTC.

The sample holds one count of this clone. The rearrangement uses TRBV19 and TRBJ2-6; perhaps TRBD1 as D (5 bases). Germline V lookup: CDR1 LNHDA, CDR2 SQIVND (reference sequence). This CDR3 has 18 amino acids. The ends were cut back, 5 bases at V and 0 bases at J, with 17 bases in the middle. CDR3 coding DNA: TGTGCCAGTAGTCGGACAAGGACAAGCCTCTCTGGGGCCAACGTCCTGACTTTC. Translation: CASSRTRTSLSGANVLTF.

The rearrangement uses TRBV14 and TRBJ1-2; D is possibly TRBD1 (5 bases). Between the trimmed V and J ends, which lost 3 bases and 2 bases, there was a span of 16 bases. The CDR3 sequence is 16 residues long. Germline CDR1 is SGHDN and CDR2 is FVKESK. CDR3 bases: TGTGCCAGCAGCCAGGGGACTTGGTATGGGAACTATGGCTACACCTTC. Amino acids: CASSQGTWYGNYGYTF.

The CDR3 nucleotides are TGTGCCAGCAGCTTTAGAGCCGGGCGTGGCTACACCTTC. It codes for CASSFRAGRGYTF. The chain recombines TRBV7-3 with TRBJ1-2; D gene ambiguous. From germline, CDR1 is SGHTA and CDR2 FQGTGA. Deletions cut 3 bases from V and 7 bases from J, with 12 bases between. This CDR3 spans 13 amino acids.

The chain uses TRBV10-3 and TRBJ1-1, with D tentatively TRBD1 (6 bases). Trimming shortened V by 5 bases and J by 2 bases, and 15 bases separated the two germline ends. The CDR3 has 15 amino acids. Germline assignment: CDR1 ENHRY and CDR2 SYGVKD. The chain's CDR3 is CAISREPGQNTEAFF. The CDR3 nucleotides are TGTGCCATCAGTAGGGAACCGGGACAAAACACTGAAGCTTTCTTT.

This clone turned up a few times. The chain couples TRBV5-1 to TRBJ1-2, with no clear D. Germline V gene sequence: CDR1 SGHRS, CDR2 YFSETQ. Trimming left V 3 bases short and J 2 bases short, with 11 bases between. The CDR3 totals 14 residues. CDR3 DNA: TGCGCCAGCAGCTCGTCAGCCGGGAACTATGGCTACACCTTC. It translates to CASSSSAGNYGYTF.

The rearrangement joins TRBV6-5 to TRBJ2-1; possible D gene TRBD1, 6 bases. Trimming left V 4 bases short and J 0 bases short, with 13 bases between. CDR3 length: 16 amino acids. Per the germline V gene, CDR1 is MNHEY and CDR2 is SVGAGI. The CDR3 nucleotides are TGTGCCAGCAGTTCCAGACAGGCGAACTCCTACAATGAGCAGTTCTTC. It is translated as CASSSRQANSYNEQFF.

The chain uses TRBV6-5 and TRBJ2-1, with TRBD2 identical over 10 bases. The CDR3 has 15 residues. Germline V gives CDR1 MNHEY, CDR2 SVGAGI. Trimming cost V 5 bases and J 7 bases; bases outside gene matches: 8. As DNA, the CDR3 is TGTGCCAGCAGTCCCGGTAGCGGGAGGAGGAATGAGCAGTTCTTC. Its protein product is CASSPGSGRRNEQFF.

The chain combines TRBV6-6 with TRBJ1-2; maybe TRBD1 (5 bases). Between the trimmed V and J ends, which lost 5 bases and 3 bases, there was a span of 10 bases. The CDR3 runs 13 residues. Germline values: CDR1 MNHNY, CDR2 SVGAGI (reference sequence). The CDR3 nucleotides are TGTGCCAGCAGTCGGACAATCCACTATGGCTACACCTTC. Translating gives CASSRTIHYGYTF.

V and J are TRBV28 and TRBJ2-5; D call uncertain. Trimming pared 7 bases from V and 10 bases from J, leaving 22 bases between. This CDR3 comprises 14 residues. The V gene's germline CDR1 is MDHEN and CDR2 SYDVKM. CDR3 nucleotides: TGTGCCAGCATTGAAACTTGGGGTGGGCAGGTCCAGTACTTC. This gives the protein CASIETWGGQVQYF.

To note about this clone: The same CDR3 is also encoded by other DNA sequences in this sample. The chain couples TRBV28 to TRBJ2-7, with 9 bases lining up with TRBD1. The junction had 5 bases not matched to a gene; V was cut back by 2 bases and J by 6 bases. This CDR3 has 14 amino acids. Germline V gene data show CDR1 as MDHEN and CDR2 as SYDVKM. The CDR3 loop reads CASSLGGQGGEQYF. DNA for the CDR3: TGTGCCAGCAGTTTAGGGGGACAGGGAGGCGAGCAGTACTTC. Complete variable domain (other parts from reference TRBV28 and TRBJ2-7): DVKVTQSSRYLVKRTGEKVFLECVQDMDHENMFWYRQDPGLGLRLIYFSYDVKMKEKGDIPEGYSVSREKKERFSLILESASTNQTSMYLCASSLGGQGGEQYFGPGTRLTVT.

This chain uses TRBV5-1 with TRBJ2-3; 9 bases match TRBD1. Trimming cost V 8 bases and J 6 bases; bases outside gene matches: 10. CDR1 and CDR2 from the germline V gene are SGHRS and YFSETQ. This CDR3 has 14 amino acids. The CDR3 reads CASKPGQGPDTQYF. In DNA, the CDR3 is TGCGCCAGTAAACCGGGACAGGGTCCGGATACGCAGTATTTT.

V gene TRBV15 combines with J gene TRBJ1-2, with D possibly being TRBD1 (6 bases). The CDR3 extends over 15 amino acids. Germline CDR1 LNHNV, CDR2 YYDKDF (reference sequence). The ends were cut back, 3 bases at V and 2 bases at J, with 13 bases in the middle. DNA for the CDR3: TGTGCCACCAGCAGGGGGGCAGGGTCCAACTATGGCTACACCTTC. It yields the protein CATSRGAGSNYGYTF.

This clone has a handful of counts. The V and J genes are TRBV30 and TRBJ1-1; D not resolved. CDR3 length: 13 amino acids. CDR1 GTSNPN and CDR2 SVGIG come from the germline V gene (reference sequence). CDR3 bases: TGTGCAGTCTGGCCCCCGTGGAACACTGAAGCTTTCTTT. The encoded protein is CAVWPPWNTEAFF.

This rearrangement joins TRBV4-2 to TRBJ1-2; D gene ambiguous. The V end was cut by 0 bases, the J end by 2 bases, with 16 bases between. Germline lookup yields CDR1 LGHNA and CDR2 YNFKEQ. The length of the CDR3 is 17 residues. In DNA form, the CDR3 reads TGTGCCAGCAGCCAAGATGCCCACACAGCCTTAAACTATGGCTACACCTTC. The encoded protein is CASSQDAHTALNYGYTF.

V is TRBV7-2 and J is TRBJ1-2; D gene unclear. Germline CDR1 reads SGHTA; CDR2 reads FQGNSA. Between the trimmed V and J ends, which lost 0 bases and 4 bases, there was a span of 15 bases. This CDR3 spans 16 amino acids. CDR3 amino acids: CASSLAPDPWSYGYTF. In nucleotides, the CDR3 is TGTGCCAGCAGCTTAGCGCCTGACCCGTGGAGCTATGGCTACACCTTC.